This T cell receptor (beta chain) was observed in a study of T cell responses to AZD1222 COVID-19 vaccine. The CDR3 spans 13 residues. The ends were cut back, 4 bases at V and 4 bases at J, with 11 bases in the middle. Germline-derived CDR1 and CDR2 are SGDLS and YYNGEE. TCRdb's table, derived via immunoSEQ multiplex PCR, lists solely in-frame clones and lacks some. The table shows about 170,000 clones, with about nine tenths occurring only once. The origin of this receptor is an adult in good health. The chain employs TRBV9 and TRBJ1-2; D is possibly TRBD1 (5 bases). Sequencing was performed on peripheral blood, taken on day 0 of AZD1222 vaccination. The CDR3 DNA sequence: TGTGCCAGCAGCCGTGGGGGTGGCTATGGCTACACCTTC. Translation gives CASSRGGGYGYTF.